The TCR beta chain under discussion was sequenced for a study of blood T cell repertoires in COVID-19. In the study overall: COVID-19 samples, acute and convalescent, were from the United States, Italy and Spain. T cells, B-cell-depleted T cells, or PBMCs provided the cDNA or gDNA that served as material.

Trimming shortened V by 4 bases and J by 4 bases, and 16 bases separated the two germline ends. This CDR3 region has 14 residues. Germline CDR1 reads SQVTM; CDR2 reads ANQGSEA. Followed longitudinally, the Seattle patients had been enrolled during active infection. As originally analysed: Amplification of reference gene primers provided the estimated nucleated cell counts. Assay used: immunoSEQ multiplex PCR; TCRdb lists only in-frame clones, some missing. Clone size and V and J calls were adopted from that table, with D and trimming inferred from the DNA. The sample carries around 460,000 clones, 70% to 90% recorded once.

The V and J genes are TRBV29-1 and TRBJ1-1; TRBD1 is a possible D gene (5 bases). The TCR originated in a man between 18 and 35 years old with COVID-19, enrolled during active disease. The sequenced sample consisted of peripheral blood. The CDR3 loop reads CSVVSNAGGTEAFF. For the CDR3, the DNA is TGCAGCGTTGTCTCAAATGCGGGGGGCACTGAAGCTTTCTTT.